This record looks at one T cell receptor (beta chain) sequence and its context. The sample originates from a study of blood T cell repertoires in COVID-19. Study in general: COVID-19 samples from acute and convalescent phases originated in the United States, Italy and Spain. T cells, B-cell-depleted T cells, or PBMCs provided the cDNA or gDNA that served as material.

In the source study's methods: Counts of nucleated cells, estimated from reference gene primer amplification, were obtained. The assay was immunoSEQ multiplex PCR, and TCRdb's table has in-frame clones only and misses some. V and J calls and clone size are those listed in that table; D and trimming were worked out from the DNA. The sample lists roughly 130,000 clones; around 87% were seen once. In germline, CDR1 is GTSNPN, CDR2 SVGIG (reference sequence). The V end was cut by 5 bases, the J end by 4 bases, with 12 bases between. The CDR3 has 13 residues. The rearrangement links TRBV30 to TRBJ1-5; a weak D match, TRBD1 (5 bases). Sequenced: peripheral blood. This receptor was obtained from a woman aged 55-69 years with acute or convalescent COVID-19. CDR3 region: CAWGDGRNQPQHF. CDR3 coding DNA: TGTGCCTGGGGGGACGGGAGGAATCAGCCCCAGCATTTT.